This T cell receptor (beta chain) came from a study of blood T cell repertoires in COVID-19. Across the whole study: From the United States, Italy and Spain came samples of acute and convalescent COVID-19.

CDR1 and CDR2 (germline): SGDLS, YYNGEE. The CDR3 sequence is 15 residues long. The ends lost 4 bases at V and 5 bases at J; junction bases unmatched: 5. Seattle patient enrollment occurred during active infection, with longitudinal follow-up thereafter. Using immunoSEQ multiplex PCR, the repertoire was profiled, and TCRdb retains in-frame clones only, with some absent. The sample holds about 100,000 clones; around 81% are singletons and the top ten take around 4.8%. The chain has TRBV9 and TRBJ2-3; 12 nucleotides align to TRBD2. The receptor comes from a man older than 75 with COVID-19, enrolled during active disease. Sequencing input: peripheral blood. CDR3 bases: TGTGCCAGCAGCCCTAGCGGGGGGGCGAGAGATACGCAGTATTTT. Translation: CASSPSGGARDTQYF.